This T cell receptor (beta chain) was identified during a study of blood T cell repertoires in COVID-19. The CDR3 covers 13 residues. V lost 2 bases to trimming and J lost 2 bases, with 7 bases between them. Germline V gives CDR1 SGHRS, CDR2 YFSETQ. TCRdb keeps only in-frame clones here, not all; method: immunoSEQ multiplex PCR. This sample carries about 240,000 clones, 87% of them seen once, and the ten largest clones take approximately 7.9%. Sequenced input: peripheral blood. The chain joins TRBV5-1 to TRBJ1-2; D unclear. The TCR was taken from a man in his 60s who had recovered from COVID-19. The CDR3 nucleotides read TGCGCCAGCAGCTTCCACAGCAACTATGGCTACACCTTC. Its protein product is CASSFHSNYGYTF.